The 7 T cell receptor beta chains reported below all come from one sample, sequenced in a study of cytomegalovirus exposure and HLA in healthy donors. The study ran its PCR with 60 Vbeta and 13 Jbeta primers. The table came from immunoSEQ multiplex PCR; TCRdb's copy has only in-frame clones and leaves some out. In the table there are 90,000 to 150,000 clones, 63% of which are singletons. The sample was PBMCs. The receptor set was obtained from a man in his forties in good health and CMV-seropositive.

This rearrangement joins TRBV6-1 to TRBJ2-7; D unclear. The CDR3 runs 14 residues. Trimming took 6 bases from V and 1 from J, leaving 13 bases between them. The germline CDR1 and CDR2 sequences are MNHNS and SASEGT. The CDR3: CASSLARVSYEQYF. DNA of the CDR3: TGTGCCAGCAGCCTCGCTCGAGTGTCCTACGAGCAGTACTTC.

The rearrangement uses TRBV9 and TRBJ2-1; possibly TRBD1 for D (5 bases). CDR3 length: 15 residues. Germline CDR1 reads SGDLS; CDR2 reads YYNGEE. V was trimmed by 4 bases and J by 1 base, leaving 12 bases between them. CDR3 in DNA: TGTGCCAGCAGCTCAGATGGGGCTTCCTACAATGAGCAGTTCTTC. Its translation is CASSSDGASYNEQFF.

V is TRBV5-6 and J is TRBJ2-3, with a weak D call TRBD2 (6 bases). Germline CDR1 and CDR2: SGHDT and YYEEEE. This CDR3 has 17 amino acids. V was shortened by 3 bases and J by 0 bases, with 17 bases between the two germline ends. CDR3 sequence (DNA): TGTGCCAGCAGCTCACCCCTTTGGCGGGGAAGCACAGATACGCAGTATTTT. Protein: CASSSPLWRGSTDTQYF.

The chain carries TRBV6-5 and TRBJ2-7; D gene unclear. Germline V gene data show CDR1 as MNHEY and CDR2 as SVGAGI. The CDR3 runs 12 residues. The V end lost 6 bases, the J end lost 3 bases, and 9 bases lay between the germline ends. CDR3 in amino acids: CASRNPSYEQYF. CDR3 sequence (DNA): TGTGCCAGCAGGAACCCTAGCTACGAGCAGTACTTC.

V and J are TRBV18 and TRBJ2-1; the match to TRBD2 covers 8 bases. CDR3 length equals 19 residues. CDR1 is KGHSH, CDR2 LQKENI, per germline. V lost 4 bases to trimming and J lost 2 bases; unmatched junction nucleotides: 16. The CDR3 nucleotides read TGTGCCAGCTCACAAATGGCCCCTAAGCGGGAGCATCCCTACAATGAGCAGTTCTTC. Amino acid sequence: CASSQMAPKREHPYNEQFF.

The chain recombines TRBV5-5 with TRBJ1-2, with a weak D call TRBD1 (5 bases). V lost 5 bases and J 4 bases, leaving 15 bases between the germline ends. The germline V gene has CDR1 SGHKS and CDR2 YYEKEE (reference sequence). The CDR3 sequence is 14 residues long. CDR3 protein: CASSLGRDFYGYTF. The CDR3 region has the DNA TGTGCCAGCAGTCTAGGCAGGGATTTCTATGGCTACACCTTC.

About this clone itself: The same CDR3 can be traced to other DNA sequences in this sample. The genes are TRBV7-3 and TRBJ2-1; 7 bases match TRBD1. This CDR3 is 13 amino acids long. The V segment lost 4 bases and the J segment 6 bases; nucleotides outside the gene matches: 3. The germline CDR1 and CDR2 sequences are SGHTA and FQGTGA. The DNA for the CDR3 is TGTGCCAGCAGCTCCTCAGGGGGCAATGAGCAGTTCTTC. Its protein is CASSSSGGNEQFF.